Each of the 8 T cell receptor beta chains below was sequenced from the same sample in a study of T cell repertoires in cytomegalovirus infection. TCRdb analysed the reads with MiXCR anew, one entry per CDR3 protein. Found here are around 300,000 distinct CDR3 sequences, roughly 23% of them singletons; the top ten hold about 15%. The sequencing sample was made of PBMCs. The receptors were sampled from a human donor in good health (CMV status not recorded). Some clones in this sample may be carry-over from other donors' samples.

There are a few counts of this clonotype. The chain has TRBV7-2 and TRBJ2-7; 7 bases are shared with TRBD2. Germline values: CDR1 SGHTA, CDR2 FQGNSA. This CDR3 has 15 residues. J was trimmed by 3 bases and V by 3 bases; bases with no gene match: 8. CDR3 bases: TGTGCCAGCAGCTTCACTAGCGAAGGGTACTACGAGCAGTACTTC. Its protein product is CASSFTSEGYYEQYF.

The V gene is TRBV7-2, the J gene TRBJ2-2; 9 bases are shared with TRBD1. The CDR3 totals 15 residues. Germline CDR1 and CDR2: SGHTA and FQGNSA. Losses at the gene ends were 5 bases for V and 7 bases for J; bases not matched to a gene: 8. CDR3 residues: CASSLRQGENGELFF. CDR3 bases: TGTGCCAGCAGCCTCAGACAGGGGGAAAACGGGGAGCTGTTTTTT. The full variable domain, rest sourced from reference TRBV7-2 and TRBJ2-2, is GAGVSQSPSNKVTEKGKDVELRCDPISGHTALYWYRQSLGQGLEFLIYFQGNSAPDKSGLPSDRFSAERTGGSVSTLTIQRTQQEDSAVYLCASSLRQGENGELFFGEGSRLTVL.

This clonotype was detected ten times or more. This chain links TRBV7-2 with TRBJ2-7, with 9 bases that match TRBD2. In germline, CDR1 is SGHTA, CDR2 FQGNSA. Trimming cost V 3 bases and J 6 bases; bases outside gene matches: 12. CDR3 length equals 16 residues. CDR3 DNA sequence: TGTGCCAGCAGCTTCGGTAGCGGGAGAAAACTACGCGAGCAGTACTTC. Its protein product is CASSFGSGRKLREQYF.

The CDR3: CASSATGNSEAFF. The CDR3 DNA sequence: TGTGCCAGCAGCGCCACAGGAAATAGTGAAGCTTTCTTT. This chain uses TRBV7-2 with TRBJ1-1; tentatively, D is TRBD1 (5 bases). The V and J ends lost 5 bases and 7 bases respectively, with 14 bases between them. Germline V gene lookup returns CDR1 SGHTA and CDR2 FQGNSA. This CDR3 has 13 residues.

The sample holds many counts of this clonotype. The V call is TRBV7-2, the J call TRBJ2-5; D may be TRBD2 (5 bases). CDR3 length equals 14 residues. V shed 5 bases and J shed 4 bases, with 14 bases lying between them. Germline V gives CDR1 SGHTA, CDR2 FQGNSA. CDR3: CASSLRGGGETQYF. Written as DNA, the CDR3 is TGTGCCAGCAGCCTACGGGGTGGTGGAGAGACCCAGTACTTC.

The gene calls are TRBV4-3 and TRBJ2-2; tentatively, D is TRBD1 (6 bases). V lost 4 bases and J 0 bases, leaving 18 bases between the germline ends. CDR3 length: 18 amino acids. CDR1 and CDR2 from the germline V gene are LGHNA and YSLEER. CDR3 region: CASSPDLLTGANTGELFF. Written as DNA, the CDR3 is TGCGCCAGCAGCCCAGACCTCCTGACAGGAGCGAACACCGGGGAGCTGTTTTTT.

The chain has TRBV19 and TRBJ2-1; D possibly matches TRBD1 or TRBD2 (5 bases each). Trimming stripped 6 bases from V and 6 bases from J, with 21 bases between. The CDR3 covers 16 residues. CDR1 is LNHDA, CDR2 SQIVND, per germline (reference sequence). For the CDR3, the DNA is TGTGCCAGTAGGACGGCTGGGGGAGAACGGGTCAATGAGCAGTTCTTC. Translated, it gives CASRTAGGERVNEQFF.

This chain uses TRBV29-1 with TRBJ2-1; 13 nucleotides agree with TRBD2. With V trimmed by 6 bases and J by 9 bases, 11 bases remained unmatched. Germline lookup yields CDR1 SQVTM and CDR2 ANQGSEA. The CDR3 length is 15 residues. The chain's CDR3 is CSVEGLAGNYGEQFF. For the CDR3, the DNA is TGCAGCGTCGAGGGACTAGCGGGAAATTATGGTGAGCAGTTCTTC.